These 11 T cell receptor beta chains came from one sample sequenced in a study of T cell responses to AZD1222 COVID-19 vaccine. Method: immunoSEQ multiplex PCR; TCRdb's copy keeps in-frame clones and lacks some. The sample carries 90,000 to 150,000 clones, about nine tenths recorded once. The sequenced sample was peripheral blood, obtained on day 0 of AZD1222 vaccination. Receptors were obtained from an adult in good health.

Worth noting for this clone: Additional DNA sequences in this sample encode the identical CDR3. The rearrangement uses TRBV5-1 and TRBJ1-5; TRBD1 matches 7 bases. This CDR3 contains 15 residues. Germline lookup yields CDR1 SGHRS and CDR2 YFSETQ. The J segment lost 2 bases and the V segment lost 0 bases, leaving 2 bases of the junction unmatched. The CDR3 protein is CASSLGTGGNQPQHF. The CDR3 DNA follows: TGCGCCAGCAGCTTGGGGACAGGAGGCAATCAGCCCCAGCATTTT.

The chain carries TRBV15 and TRBJ2-1; 7 positions match TRBD2. Germline CDR1 LNHNV, CDR2 YYDKDF (reference sequence). The junction had 6 bases not matched to a gene; V was cut back by 3 bases and J by 4 bases. The CDR3 has 15 residues. In DNA, the CDR3 is TGTGCCACCAGCAGGGTAGCGGGCCCTTACAATGAGCAGTTCTTC. It encodes CATSRVAGPYNEQFF.

V is TRBV19 and J is TRBJ1-2, with D maybe TRBD1 (6 bases). The CDR3 runs 15 residues. Germline assignment: CDR1 LNHDA and CDR2 SQIVND (reference sequence). V was clipped by 3 bases and J by 1 base, with 12 bases between them. The CDR3 region has the DNA TGTGCCAGTAGTATGGCCAGGGGTGGTAACTATGGCTACACCTTC. It translates to CASSMARGGNYGYTF.

The rearrangement uses TRBV4-2 and TRBJ2-7, with 9 bases that match TRBD1. CDR3 length equals 15 residues. Germline V CDR1 and CDR2: LGHNA, YNFKEQ. J lost 8 bases, V lost 0 bases, and 8 bases had no gene match. CDR3 bases: TGTGCCAGCAGCCAAGAGGGGGGACAGGGAGATCAGCAGTACTTC. It is translated as CASSQEGGQGDQQYF.

This clone was seen a handful of times. This rearrangement joins TRBV30 to TRBJ1-2; 8 nucleotides match TRBD1. The junction had 0 bases not matched to a gene; V was cut back by 0 bases and J by 3 bases. The length of the CDR3 is 13 residues. CDR1 is GTSNPN and CDR2 is SVGIG in the germline V gene (reference sequence). Here the CDR3 reads CAWSVQGDYGYTF. In DNA form, the CDR3 reads TGTGCCTGGAGTGTACAGGGGGACTATGGCTACACCTTC.

V is TRBV28 and J is TRBJ1-2; no firm D call. Germline loops: CDR1 MDHEN, CDR2 SYDVKM. Trimming stripped 5 bases from V and 5 bases from J, with 9 bases between. The CDR3 is made up of 12 amino acids. The CDR3 sequence is CASSSGKYGYTF. The CDR3 nucleotides are TGTGCCAGCAGTAGCGGCAAGTATGGCTACACCTTC.

As DNA, the CDR3 is TGTGCCAGCAGTGAGCAACCGGGACAGGGGGTCGAGCAGTACTTC. Its protein product is CASSEQPGQGVEQYF. The chain couples TRBV2 to TRBJ2-7, with 11 bases identical to TRBD1. After removal of 3 bases from V and 6 bases from J, the junction contained 7 bases not matched to a gene. The CDR3 consists of 15 residues. Germline loops: CDR1 SNHLY, CDR2 FYNNEI.

This clone showed up just once. This chain connects TRBV6-5 to TRBJ1-5; 8 bases are a match to TRBD1. The germline CDR1 and CDR2 sequences are MNHEY and SVGAGI. The CDR3 length is 14 residues. Trimming at V came to 7 bases and at J to 5 bases, leaving 7 bases not matched to a gene. The CDR3 region is CASKADRDHQPQHF. The CDR3 DNA sequence: TGTGCCAGCAAAGCGGACAGGGACCATCAGCCCCAGCATTTT.

This clone is a singleton in its sample. This rearrangement joins TRBV5-1 to TRBJ2-2; D perhaps matches TRBD2 (5 bases). CDR3 length: 13 amino acids. Germline CDR1 SGHRS, CDR2 YFSETQ. The germline V and J ends were trimmed by 2 bases and 4 bases, with 6 bases remaining between them. CDR3 DNA sequence: TGCGCCAGCAGCTTAACTAGCACCGGGGAGCTGTTTTTT. Its translation: CASSLTSTGELFF.

CDR3 protein: CASSEDPPGSTGRETQYF. CDR3 sequence (DNA): TGTGCCAGCAGTGAAGATCCTCCGGGGTCGACAGGCCGAGAGACCCAGTACTTC. The rearrangement links TRBV6-1 to TRBJ2-5, with a tentative D call TRBD1 (6 bases). Deletions cut 1 base from V and 4 bases from J, with 22 bases between. Germline V gene data show CDR1 as MNHNS and CDR2 as SASEGT. The length of the CDR3 is 18 residues.

The count of this clone is one. V gene TRBV5-3 combines with J gene TRBJ1-1; D perhaps matches TRBD1 (6 bases). TRBV5-3 is an open reading frame, and its role is uncertain. CDR3 length: 14 residues. With 3 bases removed from V and 4 bases from J, the gap between germline ends came to 13 bases. The CDR3 protein is CARSCERGSTEAFF. The CDR3 nucleotides read TGTGCCAGAAGCTGTGAGAGGGGGAGCACTGAAGCTTTCTTT.